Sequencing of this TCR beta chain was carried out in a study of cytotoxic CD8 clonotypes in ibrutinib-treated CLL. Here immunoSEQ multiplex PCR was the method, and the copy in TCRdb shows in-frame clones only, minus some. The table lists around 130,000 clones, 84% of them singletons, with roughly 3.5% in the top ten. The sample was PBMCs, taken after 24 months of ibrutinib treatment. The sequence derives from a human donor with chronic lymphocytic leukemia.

Here the CDR3 reads CASTPTVGNYGYTF. For the CDR3, the DNA is TGTGCCAGCACCCCGACGGTGGGTAACTATGGCTACACCTTC. The chain uses TRBV7-2 and TRBJ1-2, with D uncertain. The germline gives CDR1 SGHTA, CDR2 FQGNSA. V lost 7 bases, J lost 1 base, and 13 bases lay in between. This CDR3 has 14 amino acids.